Here is one T cell receptor (beta chain) with its context. Its antigen is still unknown. Base qualities were left out, and no much larger clone turns up one base away. The immunoSEQ Assay, a bias-controlled multiplex PCR, was used to amplify TCRbeta CDR3 regions from genomic DNA. The original pipeline was this. Nucleated cell counts per sample were estimated from amplification of reference gene primers within the assay. Sequence reads were collapsed and filtered to measure the absolute abundance of every unique TCRbeta CDR3 rearrangement. Productive Simpson clonality was computed per sample as the square root of Simpson's diversity index over productive rearrangements. TCRdb obtained this table from immuneACCESS and retained in-frame rearrangements with V and J assigned. These tables miss some clones; where compared with another copy, unresolved V genes account for less than half of the shortfall, and the remainder is unexplained. V, J and clone size are taken as reported in that table, and D and trimming were inferred from the DNA itself. This sample holds about 430,000 clones; 70% to 90% were observed only once. The top ten clonotypes cover 1.2% to 1.5% of the sample.

This specimen belongs to a study of blood T cell repertoires in COVID-19 (dated by TCRdb to about 2020). Regarding the study in general: Samples covering the acute and convalescent phases of COVID-19 were provided by collaborators in the United States, Italy and Spain. The material from the prospective study consisted of cDNA or gDNA derived from T cells, B-cell-depleted T cells, or PBMCs. The dataset comprised deeply sampled blood TCRbeta repertoires from subjects exposed to, actively infected with, or recovered from COVID-19. The repertoires were released in a freely available public database intended as a resource for research on the immune response to SARS-CoV-2. The samples were drawn from the first 160 participants of the ongoing ImmuneRACE study and from 1,254 subjects provided by 6 global collaborators. Nearly every sample came with metadata listing a de-identified subject ID, COVID-19 status, age in years and sex. Where available, HLA class I and class II types were taken from metadata supplied by the sample provider and were not determined by assay-based typing. Study-level results and caveats: Clinical and demographic metadata were provided uncurated, with the amount varying by source and participant.

Enrolling through a virtual design, the prospective study's participants ranged in age from roughly 18 to 100 years and lived across about two dozen United States geographic areas. To assign participants to cohorts, the prospective study relied on clinical history that participants themselves reported in a screening survey and a study questionnaire. A participant counted as exposed if, within 2 weeks of entering the study, that participant had been in contact with someone who had a PCR-confirmed or clinician-diagnosed COVID-19 case. In the prospective study, mobile phlebotomists collected whole blood, serum and a nasopharyngeal or oropharyngeal swab from each participant. Prospective study participants could optionally give additional blood draws and questionnaires over an approximately two-month period. Before DNA extraction, prospective study blood samples were shipped either frozen or at room temperature.

The CDR3 holds 13 amino acids from the cysteine to the phenylalanine. The kept DNA is CDR3 alone, 39 bases in frame from the first base. The V end gives up 4 bases and the J end 5 bases, leaving 1 base in the junction not matched to a gene. As encoded in the germline V gene, CDR1 is SQVTM while CDR2 is ANQGSEA. The sequence came from a woman younger than 30 who had been exposed to COVID-19. Sequencing was done on a sample of PBMCs or T cells enriched from blood (not recorded which). The rearrangement combines TRBV29-1 with TRBJ2-5, with 13 bases matching TRBD2. The CDR3 protein sequence reads: CSVGTSGSETQYF. The bases are TGCAGCGTTGGGACTAGCGGGAGTGAGACCCAGTACTTC.